This T cell receptor (beta chain) was documented in a study of blood T cell repertoires in COVID-19. Here immunoSEQ multiplex PCR was the method, and the copy in TCRdb shows in-frame clones only, minus some. The sample holds some 240,000 clones, roughly 89% seen once. The germline gives CDR1 SEHNR, CDR2 FQNEAQ (reference sequence). The CDR3 totals 15 residues. The V gene lost 5 bases and the J gene lost 8 bases, with 21 bases spanning the gap. The V and J genes are TRBV7-9 and TRBJ1-2; a weak D match, TRBD1 (5 bases). This sequence was found in a woman in her 40s who had recovered from COVID-19. The sequencing input was peripheral blood. The CDR3 DNA reads TGTGCCAGCAGCCTCCGGGACTTTCCCGAGGAGGGCTACACCTTC. Amino acids: CASSLRDFPEEGYTF.